Listed below are T cell receptor beta chains from one sample, sequenced in a study of beta chain features in type 1 diabetes. TCRdb keeps only in-frame clones here, not all; method: immunoSEQ multiplex PCR. Altogether around 46,000 clones are present, around 40% being singletons, with the ten largest covering about 0.13%. Material for sequencing was stem cell memory CD4+ T cells from blood. Source of these receptors: a man younger than 40 with type 1 diabetes. Both conserved end residues are part of each CDR3. Fields, in order: clone size, D gene, J gene, V gene, CDR3 DNA, CDR3 protein. D genes are given only for firm matches. The size of a clone is reported for some rows only, either as once, few or many, or as a class for expanded clones.

>.|TRBD2|TRBJ2-1|TRBV6-4
TGTGCCAGCAGTGCCTCGGTCCAACTAGCGGGGTCCTACAATGAGCAGTTCTTC
CASSASVQLAGSYNEQFF
>.|TRBD1|TRBJ1-1|TRBV27
TGTGCCAGCAGTGCGTACCGGGGACAGGGGAGCACTGAAGCTTTCTTT
CASSAYRGQGSTEAFF
>.|.|TRBJ2-1|TRBV6-5
TGTGCCAGCAGTTACGCAGGGAATGAGCAGTTCTTC
CASSYAGNEQFF
>.|TRBD1|TRBJ2-3|TRBV27
TGTGCCAGCAGCCCGGACAGGGAGGTCCGGGATACGCAGTATTTT
CASSPDREVRDTQYF
>.|.|TRBJ1-2|TRBV10-3
TGTGCCATCAGTGAGCTTGACAGTGTGCCCACCTTC
CAISELDSVPTF
>.|TRBD1|TRBJ1-5|TRBV19
TGTGCCAGTAGGGACAGGGACAGGGGGTTCAATCAGCCCCAGCATTTT
CASRDRDRGFNQPQHF
>few|.|TRBJ1-4|TRBV2
TGTGCCAGCAGTGAAGCGGGGCTGGACGGTGGAAAACTGTTTTTT
CASSEAGLDGGKLFF
>.|.|TRBJ2-3|TRBV6-1
TGTGCCAGCAGCTTCGCGACCGCCGGGGATACGCAGTATTTT
CASSFATAGDTQYF
>.|TRBD1|TRBJ1-5|TRBV7-3
TGTGCCAGCAGCTTGACAGGGGATCAGCCCCAGCATTTT
CASSLTGDQPQHF
>.|TRBD1|TRBJ2-7|TRBV30
TGTGCCTGGGGCCGGGACAGTTACTACGAGCAGTACTTC
CAWGRDSYYEQYF
>few|.|TRBJ2-7|TRBV10-3
TGTGCCATCAGGCTAGCGTCGAGCTCCTACGAGCAGTACTTC
CAIRLASSSYEQYF
>.|TRBD1|TRBJ1-1|TRBV27
TGTGCCAGCAGGCAAATCTCAGGGGGCGCAGGCTTTAAAGCTTTCTTT
CASRQISGGAGFKAFF
>.|.|TRBJ2-2|TRBV7-2
TGTGCCAGCAGCTTAGCGGGGCGTCGGACCGGGGAGCTGTTTTTT
CASSLAGRRTGELFF
>.|TRBD1|TRBJ2-3|TRBV7-3
TGTGCCAGCAGCCTCCAGGGGGCGAATACGCAGTATTTT
CASSLQGANTQYF
>.|TRBD2|TRBJ2-1|TRBV7-2
TGTGCCAGCAGCCAAGGACTAGCGGGGAGCTCCTACAATGAGCAGTTCTTC
CASSQGLAGSSYNEQFF
>few|.|TRBJ1-5|TRBV28
TGTGCCGTCCGGGTAGGAAGCAATCAGCCCCAGCATTTT
CAVRVGSNQPQHF
>.|.|TRBJ2-1|TRBV6-6
TGTGCCAGCAGTTATTTAAATGAGCAGTTCTTC
CASSYLNEQFF
>.|.|TRBJ2-3|TRBV5-1
TGCGCCAGCAGCTTGAAGAAACTCTCTCTTCCAGATACGCAGTATTTT
CASSLKKLSLPDTQYF
>.|TRBD2|TRBJ2-1|TRBV7-8
TGTGCCAGCAGCTTGGTTAGCGGGAGGGCCTACAATGAGCAGTTCTTC
CASSLVSGRAYNEQFF
>.|TRBD1|TRBJ2-7|TRBV5-1
TGCGCCAGCAGCTTACCCGGACAGGGGAAGAGGCCGTACTTC
CASSLPGQGKRPYF
>.|.|TRBJ1-2|TRBV27
TGTGCCAGCAGTCCGTCGGGGAAAATGGGAGGCTACACCTTC
CASSPSGKMGGYTF
>.|.|TRBJ1-2|TRBV6-5
TGTGCCAGCAGTTACTCAGGGGGAAATAACTATGGCTACACCTTC
CASSYSGGNNYGYTF
>.|.|TRBJ2-2|TRBV5-4
TGTGCCAGCAGCTTGTCGGACTTAATTCCCGGGGAGCTGTTTTTT
CASSLSDLIPGELFF
>.|.|TRBJ2-2|TRBV19
TGTGCCAGTAGTCGAGGGCCGAACACCGGGGAGCTGTTTTTT
CASSRGPNTGELFF
>few|.|TRBJ2-7|TRBV7-2
TGTGCCAGCAGCTTAGCGGCGGGCTCCTACGAGCAGTACTTC
CASSLAAGSYEQYF
>few|.|TRBJ2-1|TRBV5-4
TGTGCCAGCAGCTTGTGGGCGGGCTACAATGAGCAGTTCTTC
CASSLWAGYNEQFF
>few|TRBD2|TRBJ2-7|TRBV19
TGTGCCAGTAGTATCGCCGGGACTAGAGAATACGAGCAGTACTTC
CASSIAGTREYEQYF
>.|.|TRBJ2-7|TRBV5-1
TGCGCCAGCAGCTTGGGGGGACAAAACTACGAGCAGTACTTC
CASSLGGQNYEQYF
>.|.|TRBJ2-2|TRBV5-1
TGCGCCAGCAGCCCCCCCGAACAGGGTTGGACCGGGGAGCTGTTTTTT
CASSPPEQGWTGELFF
>.|.|TRBJ2-1|TRBV2
TGTGCCAGCAGTGTTTCTCCAAGCGGGCGTAACAATGAGCAGTTCTTC
CASSVSPSGRNNEQFF
>.|TRBD1|TRBJ1-5|TRBV15
TGTGCCACCAGCAGAGCTCCGGGACAGTTTAGCAATCAGCCCCAGCATTTT
CATSRAPGQFSNQPQHF
>.|TRBD1|TRBJ1-1|TRBV7-8
TGTGCCAGCAGCCCCGGACAGGCTAACACTGAAGCTTTCTTT
CASSPGQANTEAFF
>few|TRBD1|TRBJ2-5|TRBV5-4
TGTGCCAGCAGCTTGCCGACAGGGGGCAAAGAGACCCAGTACTTC
CASSLPTGGKETQYF
>few|.|TRBJ1-1|TRBV19
TGTGCCAGTAGTATGTTCCAGGGGAGAAACACTGAAGCTTTCTTT
CASSMFQGRNTEAFF
>.|TRBD1|TRBJ2-1|TRBV27
TGTGCCAGCAAAAGACAGGGCCTCAATGAGCAGTTCTTC
CASKRQGLNEQFF
>.|TRBD1|TRBJ1-2|TRBV7-8
TGTGCCAGCAGCTTAGTAGGGACAGGGGACTATGGCTACACCTTC
CASSLVGTGDYGYTF
>.|.|TRBJ1-5|TRBV7-9
TGTGCCAGCAGCCCCCGTGGAGGTAGCAATCAGCCCCAGCATTTT
CASSPRGGSNQPQHF
>.|.|TRBJ1-1|TRBV25-1
TGTGCCAGCAGTGAATTTCGCGGTAGGGGAACAACTGAAGCTTTCTTT
CASSEFRGRGTTEAFF
>.|TRBD1|TRBJ2-7|TRBV7-2
TGTGCCAGCAGTCCTAACCCGGGACAGACCTACGAGCAGTACTTC
CASSPNPGQTYEQYF
>.|TRBD1|TRBJ2-5|TRBV18
TGTGCCAGCTCAGCACAGGGGCAAGAGACCCAGTACTTC
CASSAQGQETQYF
>few|TRBD1|TRBJ1-1|TRBV7-9
TGTGCCAGCAGCTTACCGACAGGGGAGCGGACTGAAGCTTTCTTT
CASSLPTGERTEAFF
>.|TRBD1|TRBJ2-4|TRBV7-9
TGTGCCAGCAGCGTTGTTGGGACAGGACGTACCAAAAACATTCAGTACTTC
CASSVVGTGRTKNIQYF
>few|.|TRBJ1-1|TRBV27
TGTGCCAGCAGTTTAAATGCAGGGCTGTACAACACTGAAGCTTTCTTT
CASSLNAGLYNTEAFF
>few|TRBD2|TRBJ2-3|TRBV29-1
TGCAGCGTTGAAGGAGTTAGCGGGAGGGCCCGAGGAGATACGCAGTATTTT
CSVEGVSGRARGDTQYF
>.|TRBD2|TRBJ2-7|TRBV27
TGTGCCAGCAGGGCGGTCCGGGACTACTCCTACGAGCAGTACTTC
CASRAVRDYSYEQYF
>.|TRBD2|TRBJ2-3|TRBV28
TGTGCCTGCAGCAAACTAGCGGGGAACGAAGATACGCAGTATTTT
CACSKLAGNEDTQYF
>once|TRBD1|TRBJ2-7|TRBV5-1
TGCGCCAGCAGCTTGACAGGGGGCAAGGACGAGCAGTACTTC
CASSLTGGKDEQYF
>.|.|TRBJ1-2|TRBV6-1
TGTGCCAGCAGTTTGAGGAGAGGGGGCTACACCTTC
CASSLRRGGYTF
>.|.|TRBJ1-2|TRBV28
TGTGCCAGCAGTTCGGGGTGGCATGGCTACACCTTC
CASSSGWHGYTF
>few|TRBD2|TRBJ2-1|TRBV10-3
TGTGCCATCAAGGGAGGGCCCTACAATGAGCAGTTCTTC
CAIKGGPYNEQFF
>.|TRBD1|TRBJ1-2|TRBV6-6
TGTGCCAGCAGTTACTCGGGGACAGGGGTGGGAGGCTACACCTTC
CASSYSGTGVGGYTF
>.|TRBD1|TRBJ2-7|TRBV15
TGTGCCACCAGCAGAGAAGGGACAGGGTCCTACGAGCAGTACTTC
CATSREGTGSYEQYF
>few|TRBD1|TRBJ1-1|TRBV4-2
TGTGCCAGCAGTTCAGGGGGTAGAACTGAAGCTTTCTTT
CASSSGGRTEAFF
>.|.|TRBJ1-3|TRBV5-1
TGCGCCAGCAGCTTTGGACTTTCCGGAAACACCATATATTTT
CASSFGLSGNTIYF
>.|TRBD2|TRBJ2-7|TRBV7-8
TGTGCCAGCGGCAAAGGCTCTAGCGGCTACGAGCAGTACTTC
CASGKGSSGYEQYF